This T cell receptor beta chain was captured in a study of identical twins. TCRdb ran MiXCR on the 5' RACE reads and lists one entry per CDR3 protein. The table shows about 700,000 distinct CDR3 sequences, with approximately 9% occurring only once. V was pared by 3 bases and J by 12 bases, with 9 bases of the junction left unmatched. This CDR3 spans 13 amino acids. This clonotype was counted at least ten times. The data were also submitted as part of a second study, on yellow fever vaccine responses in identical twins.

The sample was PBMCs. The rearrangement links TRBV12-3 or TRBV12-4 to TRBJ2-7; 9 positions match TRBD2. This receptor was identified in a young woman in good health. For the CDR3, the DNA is TGTGCCAGCAGTTTCGCCACAGCGGGAGGCCCGTACTTC. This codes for CASSFATAGGPYF.